This T cell receptor beta chain derives from a study of PD-1 blockade in classical Hodgkin lymphoma. Study-wide results and limits: By cycle point C4D1, TCR diversity had risen significantly in CD4+ cells (but not CD8+ cells). Before treatment, complete responders showed about the same diversity as newly diagnosed patients. Sources of repertoire differences remain undefined, possibly disease activity or prior therapy. Compared with healthy donors, newly diagnosed patients reportedly showed lower baseline TCR diversity.

Measured with immunoSEQ multiplex PCR; TCRdb has only the in-frame clones, and not every one. The table lists about 92,000 clones, around 80% of them singletons. This CDR3 contains 14 residues. The V segment lost 4 bases and the J segment 0 bases; nucleotides outside the gene matches: 4. Germline V gene data show CDR1 as SGHNT and CDR2 as YYREEE (reference sequence). This clone has just one count. Antigen unknown. Time point indicated: cycle 4 day 1 (C4D1), after 5 to 7 weeks of nivolumab. Autologous stem cell transplantation was followed by relapse in every patient, and brentuximab vedotin exposure varied.

The source is a human donor with classical Hodgkin lymphoma. The chain joins TRBV5-4 to TRBJ2-7, with 7 bases that match TRBD1. This specimen was peripheral blood mononuclear cells (PBMCs), taken before the fourth cycle of nivolumab. CDR3 nucleotides: TGTGCCAGCAGCCCCAGGGACAGCTCCTACGAGCAGTACTTC. Translated, it gives CASSPRDSSYEQYF. Complete variable domain (other parts from reference TRBV5-4 and TRBJ2-7): ETGVTQSPTHLIKTRGQQVTLRCSSQSGHNTVSWYQQALGQGPQFIFQYYREEENGRGNFPPRFSGLQFPNYSSELNVNALELDDSALYLCASSPRDSSYEQYFGPGTRLTVT.